This TCR beta chain was obtained from a study of cytomegalovirus exposure and HLA in healthy donors. Points from the study as a whole: V- and J-gene trimming of TCR beta was linked (in a later analysis) to a missense DCLRE1C variant. Published work reported that the classifier diagnosed cytomegalovirus status with high specificity and sensitivity. Associated with HLA alleles at 0.05 false discovery rate in a later analysis were over 15,000 TCR beta sequences.

V lost 0 bases and J lost 8, with 11 bases in between. The CDR3 runs to 14 residues. Germline assignment: CDR1 MDHEN and CDR2 SYDVKM. In this sample, this clone turned up once. Its target is unknown. Primers for the PCR totalled 60 Vbeta and 13 Jbeta. The data were produced by immunoSEQ multiplex PCR, yet TCRdb's version contains in-frame clones alone and is incomplete. The top ten clones hold 1.9% of a sample with around 140,000 clones, about 80% of them seen once. The TCR comes from a woman aged 35 to 49 in good health and CMV-seronegative. The sample was PBMCs. The rearrangement links TRBV28 to TRBJ2-1, with D unresolved. CDR3 nucleotides: TGTGCCAGCAGTTTATGGGCCATCCCGCATGAGCAGTTCTTC. Translation gives CASSLWAIPHEQFF.